This T cell receptor (beta chain) was identified in a study of blood T cell repertoires in COVID-19. Whole-study context: COVID-19 samples collected from the United States, Italy and Spain covered acute and convalescent phases. Sources were T cells, B-cell-depleted T cells, or PBMCs; the material itself was cDNA or gDNA.

As handled by the study authors: Cell counts per sample came from amplifying reference gene primers. Clones were sequenced by immunoSEQ multiplex PCR, and TCRdb holds only the in-frame ones, with some missing. The DNA gave D and trimming, while V, J and clone size come from that table. The data hold approximately 140,000 clones, with approximately 80% observed a single time. The CDR3 is 15 amino acids. The chain joins TRBV12-2 to TRBJ1-6; TRBD1 reflects the table's D call only, with no check against the DNA. TRBV12-2 represents a pseudogene. The sample was peripheral blood. The receptor comes from a man between 65 and 85 years old with acute or convalescent COVID-19. The CDR3 DNA is TGTGCAAGTCGCACTCCAGGATCACCTAATTCACCCCTCCACTTT. Translating gives CASRTPGSPNSPLHF.